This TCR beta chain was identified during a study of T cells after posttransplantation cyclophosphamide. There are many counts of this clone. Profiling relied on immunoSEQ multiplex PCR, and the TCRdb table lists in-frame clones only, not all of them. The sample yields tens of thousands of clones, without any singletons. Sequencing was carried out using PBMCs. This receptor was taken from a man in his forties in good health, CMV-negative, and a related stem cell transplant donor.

The CDR3 region has the DNA TGTGCCAGCAGAGTGGGGGCCGGCAATGAAGCTTTCTTT. Its translation is CASRVGAGNEAFF. This chain links TRBV7-9 with TRBJ1-1; perhaps TRBD1 as D (6 bases). The CDR3 contains 13 residues. Per germline, CDR1 SEHNR and CDR2 FQNEAQ (reference sequence). Trimming cost V 6 bases and J 7 bases, with 15 bases left between them.